Listed below are T cell receptor beta chains from one sample, sequenced in a study of human T cells and chemical hapten exposure. TCRdb re-called the RACE reads through MiXCR, storing one row per CDR3 protein. The sample has tens of thousands of distinct CDR3 sequences; roughly 8.8% are singletons. This specimen was whole blood, taken in connection with sensitization to the hapten diphenylcyclopropenone (DPC). The receptors here all came from a woman aged 40 to 50 with alopecia areata. Some clones in this sample may be carry-over from other donors' samples. The CDR3 runs from the conserved cysteine through the conserved F or W. D genes are given only for firm matches. Some rows have no size entry. The others give once, few or many, or a class for an expanded clone.

size	D	V	J	CDR3	DNA
many	TRBD2	TRBV7-2	TRBJ2-4	CASSRAGEWAKNIQYF	TGTGCCAGCAGCCGCGCGGGGGAATGGGCCAAAAACATTCAGTACTTC
few	NA	TRBV12-3/TRBV12-4	TRBJ2-3	CASRPSGQGTDTQYF	TGTGCCAGCCGTCCGAGTGGGCAGGGCACAGATACGCAGTATTTT
few	NA	TRBV28	TRBJ2-7	CASRTTGLDYEQYF	TGTGCCAGCAGGACAACAGGTCTGGACTACGAGCAGTACTTC
many	TRBD1	TRBV6-5	TRBJ1-1	CASSYNSGTGYLDPEAFF	TGTGCCAGCAGTTACAATTCCGGGACAGGATACCTTGATCCTGAAGCTTTCTTT
many	TRBD2	TRBV12-3/TRBV12-4	TRBJ2-1	CASKGLGSHNEQFF	TGTGCCAGCAAAGGACTAGGGTCTCACAATGAGCAGTTCTTC
many	NA	TRBV20-1	TRBJ2-1	CSAREAAQGYYNEQFF	TGCAGTGCTAGAGAAGCGGCTCAAGGATATTACAATGAGCAGTTCTTC
few	NA	TRBV3-1	TRBJ2-7	CASSQEVYEQYF	TGTGCCAGCAGCCAGGAGGTCTACGAGCAGTACTTC
many	NA	TRBV19	TRBJ1-2	CASSMNGVYGYTF	TGTGCCAGTAGTATGAACGGAGTCTATGGCTACACCTTC
many	NA	TRBV3-1	TRBJ1-1	CASSLDRQNTEAFF	TGTGCCAGCAGCCTAGACAGGCAGAACACTGAAGCTTTCTTT
NA	TRBD1	TRBV5-1	TRBJ2-5	CASSFGQGGGETQYF	TGCGCCAGCAGCTTCGGCCAAGGGGGCGGAGAGACCCAGTACTTC
many	NA	TRBV2	TRBJ1-5	CASSDRLGQPQHF	TGTGCCAGCAGTGACAGGCTGGGTCAGCCCCAGCATTTT
NA	NA	TRBV11-2	TRBJ2-7	CASSPDRWSSSSYEQYF	TGTGCCAGCAGCCCAGATCGATGGAGCTCGAGCTCCTACGAGCAGTACTTC
NA	NA	TRBV30	TRBJ2-5	CAWRGSLQTQYF	TGTGCCTGGAGGGGCAGTCTTCAGACCCAGTACTTC
NA	TRBD1	TRBV6-2/TRBV6-3	TRBJ2-7	CASSYLEQGLYF	TGTGCCAGCAGTTACCTAGAACAGGGGTTATACTTC
few	NA	TRBV19	TRBJ1-1	CASSISSGTGAFF	TGTGCCAGTAGTATTTCATCGGGCACGGGAGCTTTCTTT
NA	NA	TRBV6-5	TRBJ1-1	CASSYSSGAEAFF	TGTGCCAGCAGTTACTCGTCGGGGGCTGAAGCTTTCTTT
NA	TRBD1	TRBV27	TRBJ2-4	CASSAWTGEDKNIQYF	TGTGCCAGCAGTGCCTGGACAGGGGAGGACAAAAACATTCAGTACTTC
NA	NA	TRBV10-1	TRBJ2-1	CASSESKGIEWVNEQFF	TGCGCCAGCAGTGAGTCAAAGGGAATTGAGTGGGTCAATGAGCAGTTCTTC
NA	NA	TRBV10-1	TRBJ2-2	CTSSRSYTGELFF	TGCACCAGCAGCAGGTCTTACACCGGGGAGCTGTTTTTT
many	NA	TRBV19	TRBJ1-2	CASSIVNRDGYTF	TGTGCCAGTAGTATAGTAAACCGGGATGGCTACACCTTC
NA	NA	TRBV11-2	TRBJ2-5	CASSLGDRYYQETQYF	TGTGCCAGCAGCTTAGGTGATCGCTACTACCAAGAGACCCAGTACTTC
few	NA	TRBV12-3/TRBV12-4	TRBJ1-2	CASSRGEYGYTF	TGTGCCAGCAGCCGTGGGGAGTATGGCTACACCTTC
NA	TRBD1	TRBV7-8	TRBJ1-2	CASSPQGPGQGNYGYTF	TGTGCCAGCAGCCCGCAGGGGCCCGGACAGGGAAACTATGGCTACACCTTC
many	NA	TRBV7-2	TRBJ2-4	CASSLGLGIQYF	TGTGCCAGCAGCTTAGGGTTGGGGATTCAGTACTTC
few	NA	TRBV12-2	TRBJ2-5	CASRYPPGPLNPSGETQYF	TGTGCAAGTCGCTACCCCCCGGGACCCCTCAATCCATCAGGAGAGACCCAGTACTTC
many	NA	TRBV7-2	TRBJ1-5	CASSLGGKEPQHF	TGTGCCAGCAGCTTAGGCGGAAAGGAGCCCCAGCATTTT
many	TRBD2	TRBV24-1	TRBJ2-1	CATSDSGLAGGADNEQFF	TGTGCCACCAGTGATTCGGGACTAGCGGGGGGGGCTGACAATGAGCAGTTCTTC
NA	NA	TRBV11-2	TRBJ2-1	CASSSPLGVNEQFF	TGTGCCAGCAGCTCCCCGCTAGGGGTCAATGAGCAGTTCTTC
many	TRBD1	TRBV4-3	TRBJ2-1	CASSHDRENEQFF	TGCGCCAGCAGCCATGACAGGGAAAATGAGCAGTTCTTC
many	NA	TRBV5-1	TRBJ1-5	CASSLDPGNQPQHF	TGCGCCAGCAGCTTGGACCCGGGGAATCAGCCCCAGCATTTT
NA	TRBD2	TRBV27	TRBJ2-1	CASSLMGLGGNEQFF	TGTGCCAGCAGTTTAATGGGACTAGGCGGGAATGAGCAGTTCTTC
NA	TRBD2	TRBV7-9	TRBJ2-3	CASSLRRRGTADTQYF	TGTGCCAGCAGCCTCCGGCGGCGGGGGACGGCGGATACGCAGTATTTT
many	TRBD2	TRBV3-1	TRBJ2-1	CASSQDSSGGIYNEQFF	TGTGCCAGCAGCCAAGATTCTAGCGGGGGGATATACAATGAGCAGTTCTTC
many	NA	TRBV28	TRBJ1-6	CASSPTGESSYNSPLHF	TGTGCCAGCAGTCCGACGGGGGAGAGCTCCTATAATTCACCCCTCCACTTT
many	NA	TRBV21-1	TRBJ2-3	CASSIRRLAGVTGTQYF	TGTGCCAGCAGCATCCGCCGACTAGCGGGGGTCACCGGTACGCAGTATTTT
many	NA	TRBV28	TRBJ1-1	CASSPGGGTEAFF	TGTGCCAGCAGCCCCGGCGGGGGAACTGAAGCTTTCTTT
NA	NA	TRBV12-3/TRBV12-4	TRBJ2-5	CASSLANLKTQYF	TGTGCCAGCAGTTTAGCGAATCTGAAGACCCAGTACTTC
many	NA	TRBV6-6	TRBJ1-6	CAGSLTGNSPLHF	TGTGCCGGCTCATTAACAGGGAATTCACCCCTCCACTTT
NA	NA	TRBV19	TRBJ2-5	CATLISGIRQETQYF	TGTGCCACCCTCATATCGGGAATTCGTCAAGAGACCCAGTACTTC
many	TRBD2	TRBV29-1	TRBJ2-3	CSVEVRAGDFSQYF	TGCAGCGTTGAAGTGCGAGCGGGGGACTTCTCGCAGTATTTT
few	NA	TRBV7-2	TRBJ2-7	CASSLGLIAYEQYF	TGTGCCAGCAGCCTAGGACTTATTGCCTACGAGCAGTACTTC
many	TRBD1	TRBV5-5	TRBJ1-3	CASSWGQVTGNTIYF	TGTGCCAGCAGTTGGGGACAGGTGACTGGAAACACCATATATTTT
many	NA	TRBV18	TRBJ1-2	CASSLFSDGYTF	TGTGCCAGCTCTTTATTCTCGGATGGCTACACCTTC
NA	TRBD1	TRBV20-1	TRBJ2-1	CSARVDRALSSYNEQFF	TGCAGTGCTAGGGTGGACAGGGCCTTGTCCTCCTACAATGAGCAGTTCTTC
NA	NA	TRBV12-3/TRBV12-4	TRBJ1-5	CASRPSWQSSNQPQHF	TGTGCCAGCCGCCCCTCCTGGCAGTCTAGCAATCAGCCCCAGCATTTT